Shown below are 24 T cell receptor beta chains from a single sample sequenced in a study of T cells after posttransplantation cyclophosphamide. Only in-frame clones appear in the TCRdb table, and some are missing; sequencing was by immunoSEQ multiplex PCR. The sample gives 5,000 or so clones, less than 80% of which show up once; about a third is in the top ten. Cyclophosphamide on days +3 and +4 followed busulfan-fludarabine conditioning and a marrow graft. The specimen comprised PBMCs, sampled after allogeneic stem cell transplant with posttransplant cyclophosphamide. The receptor source for this set is a male patient aged 55 to 69 who received an allogeneic stem cell transplant from an unrelated donor, was CMV-positive, and had no GVHD. The graft donor may have contributed some T cells.

The chain links TRBV18 to TRBJ1-1, with D uncertain. The CDR3 loop spans 12 amino acids. The V gene lost 3 bases and the J gene lost 1 base, with 3 bases spanning the gap. The germline V gene has CDR1 KGHSH and CDR2 LQKENI. CDR3 nucleotides: TGTGCCAGCTCACCCGGGAACACTGAAGCTTTCTTT. Its protein product is CASSPGNTEAFF.

V and J are TRBV19 and TRBJ1-4; 8 bases are shared with TRBD1. The germline gives CDR1 LNHDA, CDR2 SQIVND (reference sequence). V trimming: 7 bases; J trimming: 5 bases; junction bases outside the gene matches: 12. CDR3 size: 16 residues. CDR3 loop: CASKVGYRGSNEKLFF. CDR3 in DNA: TGTGCCAGTAAGGTGGGGTACAGGGGGTCGAATGAAAAACTGTTTTTT.

This clone was detected once. V gene TRBV18 combines with J gene TRBJ1-5; the match to TRBD1 covers 7 bases. The V gene end was trimmed by 4 bases and the J gene end by 4 bases; junction bases not matched to a gene: 4. There are 14 residues in the CDR3. Germline V gene lookup returns CDR1 KGHSH and CDR2 LQKENI. The CDR3 DNA reads as TGTGCCAGCTCACTCACAGGGGCAAATCAGCCCCAGCATTTT. This encodes CASSLTGANQPQHF.

The chain joins TRBV28 to TRBJ2-7; D gene ambiguous. Per the germline V gene, CDR1 is MDHEN and CDR2 is SYDVKM. Trimming left V 5 bases short and J 6 bases short, with 14 bases between. This CDR3 has 13 residues. This chain's CDR3 is CASSPYPSPEQYF. CDR3 in DNA: TGTGCCAGCAGTCCCTACCCTAGTCCCGAGCAGTACTTC.

The J gene is TRBJ1-2, the V gene TRBV6-5; maybe TRBD1 (6 bases). This CDR3 spans 15 amino acids. Germline V lookup: CDR1 MNHEY, CDR2 SVGAGI. Trimming took 6 bases from V and 0 from J, leaving 14 bases between them. The CDR3: CASSYDGQPNYGYTF. CDR3 nucleotide sequence: TGTGCCAGCAGCTACGATGGACAGCCTAACTATGGCTACACCTTC.

This clone was counted between two and nine times. V gene TRBV7-9 combines with J gene TRBJ1-4; D might be TRBD1 (5 bases). CDR3 length: 16 residues. Trimming took off 0 bases at V and 0 bases at J, with 8 bases between the two ends. The germline gives CDR1 SEHNR, CDR2 FQNEAQ (reference sequence). The DNA of the CDR3 is TGTGCCAGCAGCTTAGCGCTCAGGGCAACTAATGAAAAACTGTTTTTT. Its translation: CASSLALRATNEKLFF.

V usage is TRBV5-4 and J usage is TRBJ2-7, with 7 nucleotides matching TRBD1. The V and J ends lost 4 bases and 3 bases, in that order; junction bases with no gene match: 7. The CDR3 length is 14 residues. Germline V gene lookup returns CDR1 SGHNT and CDR2 YYREEE (reference sequence). In DNA, the CDR3 is TGTGCCAGCAGCCCGGAAGGGGGCGTCTACGAGCAGTACTTC. Encoded protein: CASSPEGGVYEQYF.

CDR3 sequence (DNA): TGTGCCAGCAGCAAACATGATCCTCGGGGGGTACGAGAGACCCAGTACTTC. Translating gives CASSKHDPRGVRETQYF. The chain combines TRBV21-1 with TRBJ2-5; TRBD2 is the table's D call and was not checked against the DNA. TRBV21-1 is a listed pseudogene. This CDR3 contains 17 residues.

This chain connects TRBV10-2 to TRBJ2-1; TRBD2 agrees at 11 bases. Germline-derived CDR1 and CDR2 are WSHSY and SAAADI. The CDR3 contains 14 residues. V dropped 7 bases and J dropped 11; count of bases not matched to a gene: 10. The DNA for the CDR3 is TGCGCCAGCAAACCGGGACTAGCGGTCCCACAGCAGTTCTTC. It encodes CASKPGLAVPQQFF.

The rearrangement links TRBV30 to TRBJ1-1, with 7 bases matching TRBD1. Germline V gene data show CDR1 as GTSNPN and CDR2 as SVGIG (reference sequence). The CDR3 sequence is 15 residues long. The junction had 10 bases not matched to a gene; V was cut back by 4 bases and J by 2 bases. The CDR3 spells CAWIPSTGPNTEAFF. CDR3 sequence (DNA): TGTGCCTGGATCCCCTCGACAGGGCCCAACACTGAAGCTTTCTTT.

In its sample, this clone was seen a few times. This chain joins TRBV7-9 and TRBJ2-3; no definite D call. Between the trimmed V and J ends, which lost 4 bases and 3 bases, there was a span of 20 bases. Germline assignment: CDR1 SEHNR and CDR2 FQNEAQ (reference sequence). The CDR3 loop spans 17 amino acids. The CDR3 is CASSSGAARVRTDTQYF. The CDR3 DNA follows: TGTGCCAGCAGCTCTGGAGCAGCCCGGGTTAGGACAGATACGCAGTATTTT.

The chain links TRBV27 to TRBJ2-5; D might be TRBD2 (5 bases). Germline V lookup: CDR1 MNHEY, CDR2 SMNVEV (reference sequence). Trimming took off 0 bases at V and 6 bases at J, with 11 bases between the two ends. The CDR3 has 14 residues. The CDR3 is CASSLSTSAQTQYF. The CDR3 DNA follows: TGTGCCAGCAGTTTATCCACTAGTGCACAGACCCAGTACTTC.

The chain combines TRBV18 with TRBJ2-7; TRBD1 aligns across 7 bases. This CDR3 comprises 14 residues. The V segment lost 5 bases and the J segment 3 bases; nucleotides outside the gene matches: 7. Germline loops: CDR1 KGHSH, CDR2 LQKENI. The CDR3 protein is CASSSTGLVYEQYF. CDR3 sequence (DNA): TGTGCCAGCTCATCGACAGGGTTGGTCTACGAGCAGTACTTC.

The chain uses TRBV7-2 and TRBJ1-2; 7 bases map to TRBD1. The junction had 16 bases not matched to a gene; V was cut back by 1 base and J by 8 bases. Germline assignment: CDR1 SGHTA and CDR2 FQGNSA. This CDR3 has 17 residues. The CDR3 here is CASSLGGRGIGSYGYTF. The CDR3 DNA sequence: TGTGCCAGCAGCTTAGGTGGCAGGGGGATAGGGTCCTACGGCTACACCTTC.

As to this clone: One end of the junction is discordant with germline, which a read error may explain. Distinct nucleotide sequences in the sample also encode this CDR3. The rearrangement uses TRBV19 and TRBJ2-1; D is ambiguous. The CDR3 sequence is 13 residues long. Germline CDR1 and CDR2: LNHDA and SQIVND (reference sequence). CDR3 protein: CASSIARYNEQFF. DNA for the CDR3: TGTGCTAGTAGTATAGCCAGATACAATGAGCAGTTCTTC.

V gene TRBV30 combines with J gene TRBJ2-1; TRBD2 agrees at 12 bases. V shed 0 bases and J 7 bases; nucleotides not matched to a gene: 7. Germline V gives CDR1 GTSNPN, CDR2 SVGIG (reference sequence). This CDR3 spans 16 amino acids. CDR3 amino acids: CAWSVSSGGALNEQFF. The CDR3 nucleotides read TGTGCCTGGAGTGTATCTAGCGGGGGGGCCCTGAATGAGCAGTTCTTC.

The chain couples TRBV28 to TRBJ2-3; 13 nucleotides align to TRBD2. Germline V lookup: CDR1 MDHEN, CDR2 SYDVKM. CDR3 length: 15 amino acids. V lost 5 bases, J lost 9 bases, and 8 bases stayed unmatched. Here the CDR3 reads CASSPGLAGPGTQYF. Written as DNA, the CDR3 is TGTGCCAGCAGTCCGGGACTAGCGGGACCAGGGACGCAGTATTTT. Based on the CDR3 plus reference TRBV28 and TRBJ2-3, the full variable domain is DVKVTQSSRYLVKRTGEKVFLECVQDMDHENMFWYRQDPGLGLRLIYFSYDVKMKEKGDIPEGYSVSREKKERFSLILESASTNQTSMYLCASSPGLAGPGTQYFGPGTRLTVL.

The rearrangement uses TRBV5-5 and TRBJ1-1; D is unresolved. The V end was cut by 0 bases, the J end by 5 bases, with 5 bases between. There are 12 residues in the CDR3. CDR1 SGHKS and CDR2 YYEKEE come from the germline V gene (reference sequence). This CDR3 is CASSLALTEAFF. DNA for the CDR3: TGTGCCAGCAGCTTGGCCCTAACTGAAGCTTTCTTT.

The chain employs TRBV9 and TRBJ2-1; TRBD1 agrees at 8 bases. Germline V gene data show CDR1 as SGDLS and CDR2 as YYNGEE. V lost 0 bases, J lost 9 bases, and 8 bases stayed unmatched. The CDR3 is 15 residues long. CDR3 amino acids: CASSVEQGGLGEQFF. CDR3 nucleotide sequence: TGTGCCAGCAGCGTAGAACAGGGGGGTCTGGGTGAGCAGTTCTTC.

This sequence joins TRBV9 and TRBJ2-1, with 8 bases fitting TRBD2. The CDR3 has 19 residues. V lost 3 bases and J lost 3; bases outside the gene matches: 17. Germline values: CDR1 SGDLS, CDR2 YYNGEE. The CDR3: CASSAGDSGAPLHYNEQFF. The CDR3 DNA reads TGTGCCAGCAGCGCGGGGGATAGCGGGGCCCCCCTACACTACAATGAGCAGTTCTTC.

Comments on this clone: Other DNA sequences in the sample encode the same CDR3. V and J are TRBV28 and TRBJ2-7, with a possible D match to TRBD2 (5 bases). Trimming pared 6 bases from V and 0 bases from J, leaving 12 bases between. This CDR3 contains 14 residues. Germline V lookup: CDR1 MDHEN, CDR2 SYDVKM. CDR3 sequence: CASRPAGGSYEQYF. CDR3 sequence (DNA): TGTGCCAGCAGGCCGGCGGGCGGCTCCTACGAGCAGTACTTC.

By share of the sample, this clone is large. The J gene is TRBJ2-7, the V gene TRBV30; D remains ambiguous. The V gene lost 0 bases and the J gene lost 5 bases, with 5 bases spanning the gap. The CDR3 extends over 11 amino acids. From germline, CDR1 is GTSNPN and CDR2 SVGIG (reference sequence). This CDR3 reads CAWSVQNEQYF. The CDR3 region has the DNA TGTGCCTGGAGTGTACAGAACGAGCAGTACTTC.

V usage is TRBV28 and J usage is TRBJ1-5, with 7 positions matching TRBD1. Germline assignment: CDR1 MDHEN and CDR2 SYDVKM. The CDR3 extends over 14 amino acids. The trim removed 2 bases at V and 5 bases at J, leaving 3 bases unmatched. Here the CDR3 DNA reads TGTGCCAGCAGTTTAGGACAGGTCGATCAGCCCCAGCATTTT. This gives the protein CASSLGQVDQPQHF.

CDR3 sequence (DNA): TGTGCCAGCAGGGGGGGACAGTTGAACACTGAAGCTTTCTTT. Translating gives CASRGGQLNTEAFF. J is TRBJ1-1 and V is TRBV2; 7 bases map to TRBD1. Germline V gives CDR1 SNHLY, CDR2 FYNNEI. This CDR3 comprises 14 residues. After removal of 6 bases from V and 0 bases from J, the junction contained 4 bases not matched to a gene.